This T cell receptor beta chain was found in a study of beta chain features in type 1 diabetes. Study observations and caveats: Among patients with Type 1 diabetes, TCRB CDR3s were moderately but significantly shorter in every one of the four CD4+ subsets.

The V gene end was trimmed by 0 bases and the J gene end by 3 bases; junction bases not matched to a gene: 8. The CDR3 totals 19 residues. CDR1 and CDR2 from the germline V gene are SGHTA and FQGNSA. The study reverse transcribed the entire isolated RNA, so it sequenced expressed TCRB transcripts. Measured with immunoSEQ multiplex PCR; TCRdb has only the in-frame clones, and not every one. The sample consists of over 600,000 clones, 9.5% to 15% of them appearing once. A note on this clone: Antigen: not known.

The rearrangement links TRBV7-2 to TRBJ2-1; 13 bases agree with TRBD2. This receptor was identified in a man between 25 and 39 years old with type 1 diabetes. Sequenced sample: naive CD4+ T cells from blood. This chain's CDR3 is CASSLAGTSGALLYNEQFF. CDR3 DNA: TGTGCCAGCAGCTTAGCCGGGACTAGCGGGGCCTTACTCTACAATGAGCAGTTCTTC.